The rows below give T cell receptor beta chains drawn from one sample of a study of early T cells in non-severe SARS-CoV-2 infection. TCRdb reprocessed the 5' RACE reads via MiXCR and lists one record per CDR3 protein. Of tens of thousands of distinct CDR3 sequences listed, 10% to 15% were seen once; the top ten hold around 5%. The sequencing input was whole blood. The receptors derive from an adult who was a healthcare worker with PCR-confirmed SARS-CoV-2 infection or an uninfected control (not recorded which). CDR3s include the opening cysteine and the closing phenylalanine or tryptophan. Fields, in order: CDR3 protein, CDR3 DNA, J gene, clone size, D gene, V gene. A D gene is named only where the DNA matches it firmly. Not all rows give a size; the values are once, few, many and, for expanded clones, a class.

CASRVGEGGGNQPQHF,TGTGCCAGCAGGGTAGGAGAGGGAGGCGGAAATCAGCCCCAGCATTTT,TRBJ1-5,many,NA,TRBV6-2/TRBV6-3
CASSVAGGLETQYF,TGTGCCAGTAGTGTGGCAGGGGGCCTGGAGACCCAGTACTTC,TRBJ2-5,few,TRBD1,TRBV19
CATSRGFSGSPDTQYF,TGTGCCACCAGCAGAGGTTTTAGCGGGAGCCCAGATACGCAGTATTTT,TRBJ2-3,few,TRBD2,TRBV15
CASSPMINTDTQYF,TGTGCCAGCTCACCGATGATCAACACAGATACGCAGTATTTT,TRBJ2-3,many,NA,TRBV18
CASRRTGMGMFF,TGTGCCAGCAGAAGGACAGGGATGGGAATGTTCTTC,TRBJ2-1,NA,TRBD1,TRBV9
CASSGGGTSRTSSYNEQFF,TGTGCCAGCAGTGGGGGAGGGACTAGCCGAACGAGCTCCTACAATGAGCAGTTCTTC,TRBJ2-1,few,TRBD2,TRBV6-1
CASIAGTTGELFF,TGCGCCAGCATAGCAGGGACCACCGGGGAGCTGTTTTTT,TRBJ2-2,few,NA,TRBV10-2
CARGTQYF,TGTGCTCGAGGGACCCAGTACTTC,TRBJ2-5,few,NA,TRBV2
CASSMTSGRVSYNEQFF,TGTGCCAGCAGCATGACTAGCGGGAGGGTTTCCTACAATGAGCAGTTCTTC,TRBJ2-1,few,TRBD2,TRBV7-8
CASSEGSWDLEQFF,TGTGCCAGCAGCGAGGGATCCTGGGATTTGGAGCAGTTCTTC,TRBJ2-1,medium-sized,NA,TRBV9
CASTSPGSRGSYEQYF,TGTGCCAGCACCTCCCCAGGTTCTAGGGGTTCCTACGAGCAGTACTTC,TRBJ2-7,few,NA,TRBV28
CSVEQGLNQPQHF,TGCAGCGTTGAACAGGGACTCAATCAGCCCCAGCATTTT,TRBJ1-5,medium-sized,NA,TRBV29-1
CASSQGGFNYGYTF,TGCGCCAGCAGCCAAGGAGGGTTTAACTATGGCTACACCTTC,TRBJ1-2,few,NA,TRBV4-3
CASSSNTDYNEQFF,TGCGCCAGCAGTTCGAACACGGACTACAATGAGCAGTTCTTC,TRBJ2-1,NA,NA,TRBV10-2
CASSEGASGPAYEQYF,TGTGCCAGCAGTGAAGGAGCTAGCGGGCCCGCCTACGAGCAGTACTTC,TRBJ2-7,many,TRBD2,TRBV2
CASSQDAGTVLGEQYF,TGTGCCAGCAGCCAAGATGCCGGGACAGTGCTAGGCGAGCAGTACTTC,TRBJ2-7,NA,TRBD1,TRBV28
CASSLPSARGNEQYF,TGTGCCAGCAGCTTGCCGAGCGCGAGGGGTAACGAGCAGTACTTC,TRBJ2-7,many,NA,TRBV5-4
CSGAGQANTEAFF,TGCAGCGGGGCGGGACAGGCGAACACTGAAGCTTTCTTT,TRBJ1-1,many,TRBD1,TRBV29-1
CASSDTDHSNQPQHF,TGTGCCAGCAGTGATACGGATCATAGCAATCAGCCCCAGCATTTT,TRBJ1-5,few,NA,TRBV28
CASGRNNEKLFF,TGTGCCAGCGGACGGAATAATGAAAAACTGTTTTTT,TRBJ1-4,NA,NA,TRBV11-1
CASSFGGTANYGYTF,TGCGCCAGCAGCTTTGGCGGGACGGCGAACTATGGCTACACCTTC,TRBJ1-2,many,NA,TRBV5-1
CASSPRRLEGQFF,TGTGCCAGCTCACCACGTAGGTTGGAGGGGCAGTTCTTC,TRBJ2-1,NA,NA,TRBV18
CASSWGQYPSIGTDTQYF,TGTGCCAGCAGCTGGGGACAGTACCCTAGTATTGGCACAGATACGCAGTATTTT,TRBJ2-3,many,TRBD1,TRBV7-9
CASSYPGQGKTYEQYF,TGTGCCAGCAGTTACCCCGGACAGGGGAAAACCTACGAGCAGTACTTC,TRBJ2-7,few,TRBD1,TRBV6-6
CASSEGGAAADTQYF,TGTGCCAGCAGTGAAGGGGGGGCAGCGGCAGATACGCAGTATTTT,TRBJ2-3,many,NA,TRBV6-1
CASSKVTDISTDTQYF,TGTGCCAGCAGCAAAGTTACAGACATTAGCACAGATACGCAGTATTTT,TRBJ2-3,few,NA,TRBV21-1
CASSQRKLEGQVDTGELFF,TGCGCCAGCAGTCAACGCAAGCTCGAGGGACAGGTGGACACCGGGGAGCTGTTTTTT,TRBJ2-2,many,TRBD1,TRBV23-1
CASSFSYSGNTIYF,TGTGCCAGCAGCTTCAGTTACTCTGGAAACACCATATATTTT,TRBJ1-3,many,NA,TRBV5-6
CSVDDRGTEAFF,TGCAGCGTTGACGACAGGGGCACTGAAGCTTTCTTT,TRBJ1-1,few,TRBD1,TRBV29-1